Sequencing of this T cell receptor (beta chain) was carried out in a study of T cell responses to AZD1222 COVID-19 vaccine (dated by TCRdb to the early 2020s). Background for the entire study: AZD1222 recipients whose second dose came at about 4 weeks and those whose second dose came at about 12 weeks were combined into one group, since spike-specific TCR depth and breadth did not differ between the two schedules. A total of 230 to 250 trial participants underwent TCR sequencing, of whom more than 200 had received two doses of AZD1222 and about 25 had received two doses of the MenACWY control vaccine. Trial participants were enrolled by age into 18-55, 56-69 and 70-plus year subgroups, with about 150, 28 and 57 TCR-sequenced participants respectively.

For this clone: Its antigen is currently not known. Base qualities are missing; no much larger clone stands one base away.

Trimmed from V: 5 bases; trimmed from J: 1 base; junction bases lacking a gene match: 4. In the germline V gene (reference sequence), CDR1 corresponds to SEHNR and CDR2 to FQNEAQ. The CDR3 holds 15 amino acids from the cysteine to the phenylalanine. Only the CDR3 region is kept as DNA, spanning 45 bases read in frame from base 1. The study at large found these results: Reportedly, close to half of the unique spike-specific TCRs recognized epitopes lying outside the regions that are mutated in the B.1.351 and B.1.1.7 variants. The 56-69-year group was small, and its depth increase did not reach significance, likely because of low power. Conclusions about previously exposed vaccinees are limited, since just 5 to 7 AZD1222 recipients were seropositive for SARS-CoV-2 at baseline. Participants were mostly white British and included more females than males, and it was suggested by the authors that clonal diversity may have been underestimated. Because no day 14 peak-response samples were available, repertoires were characterized only after the peak T cell response. CD4 TCRs associated with the vaccine covered the entire spike protein, and the dominant responses were in regions 160-218 and 743-854. After two AZD1222 doses, spike-specific TCR breadth and depth were significantly higher than at day 0 and than in MenACWY recipients.

The time point label corresponds to: baseline before first vaccination. Vaccinee samples came from UK trials COV001 and COV002, including a single-blind randomized controlled phase 2/3 trial of AZD1222 (ChAdOx1 nCoV-19) in healthy adults. Trial participant PBMC samples were collected at day 0 and day 28 after the second dose for TCRbeta chain sequencing. The CDR3 regions of human TCRbeta chains were analyzed by immunosequencing. As for the authors' bioinformatics: TCRs in the repertoires were compared against a reference library of SARS-CoV-2-specific TCRs that had been generated with the MIRA antigen-specificity platform. Breadth meant the fraction of unique TCRs that were SARS-CoV-2-associated, whereas depth meant the fraction of total T cells that were SARS-CoV-2-associated. Each spike-specific TCR was assigned to its reactive spike region and to a CD4 or CD8 class using the MIRA data. Log10-transformed breadth and depth values were compared by one-way ANOVA with Sidak's multiple comparisons tests. TCRdb provides this immuneACCESS table in a form limited to in-frame rearrangements. Some clones are lacking; in checked studies, under half of them reflect an unresolved V gene, and why the rest are absent is not known. V, J and clone size derive from that table, while D and trimming were established from the DNA sequence. The sample records 140,000 to 150,000 clones, roughly 88% of which are singletons. The top ten hold more than 12% of the sample.

The receptor's source is an adult in good health. The V gene is TRBV7-9 and the J gene is TRBJ1-1; 10 central bases correspond to TRBD1. The sample was peripheral blood, taken on day 0 of AZD1222 vaccination. The DNA sequence reads TGTGCCAGCAGCCCGACAGGGGGCGCGAACACTGAAGCTTTCTTT. Its coded protein is CASSPTGGANTEAFF.